The text below deals with one T cell receptor (beta chain). This clone's antigen is unknown. No base quality information exists; no much larger clone differs at one position. The CDR3 spans 14 residues, from the cysteine through the phenylalanine. Only CDR3 DNA remains: 42 bases, in frame from the first base. The germline V gene (reference sequence) specifies SEHNR as CDR1 and FQNEAQ as CDR2. Between the V and J ends, shortened by 2 bases and 1 base respectively, the junction contains 8 bases. Using the deep immunoSEQ assay, TCR CDR3 regions were amplified from genomic DNA by multiplex PCR. For each cell subset, the extracted genomic DNA was distributed evenly across all wells of several immunoSEQ 96-well plates, and each plate served as one replicate. Each replicate PCR for sorted subsets received 200 ng genomic DNA, equal to about 30,000 T cell genomes. Purified libraries were quantified with a Qubit 3.0 fluorometer, sized on a Bioanalyzer 2100, and re-quantified with the KAPA Library Quantification kit. A separate single-read 150-cycle Illumina NextSeq 550 flow cell was used to sequence each immunoSEQ 96-well plate. The authors' pipeline ran thus. Because only junctional sequences without quality scores were contained in the immunoSEQ output, filtering matching that applied to full-length reads could not be performed. To assign V/J genes and CDR3, sequences were annotated against IMGT germline references using PyIR, a Python wrapper for IgBLAST v1.9. Reads were filtered out if the reads had weak V/J assignments (E-value above 1e-6), no CDR3, stop codons, out-of-frame junctions, or ambiguous translated residues. V3J clonotypes were defined by identical inferred V gene, J gene, and CDR3 amino acid sequence. Percentage overlap between repertoires was calculated by dividing the number of shared unique clonotypes by the size of the smaller repertoire. Three approaches were used to assess repertoire richness: RTK rarefaction, the Chao1 estimator, and Recon v2.1 estimates of unobserved clonotypes. Generation probabilities for all TCRbeta clonotypes obtained by the gDNA method from a handful of donors were computed using OLGA. In TCRdb, the immuneACCESS table is reduced to in-frame sequences with V and J assigned. These tables do not hold every clone; where another copy was compared, an unresolved V gene accounts for under half, and the others remain unexplained. V, J and clone size are those of that table, while D and trimming were read from the DNA. The sample table lists approximately 620,000 clones, roughly 97% of them with a count of one. The ten largest make up about 0.057% of the sample.

The sample originates from a study of shared clonotypes between healthy human individuals (dated by TCRdb to 2018 to 2021). Study-wide context: A few men and two women, aged 18 to 49 years, made up the cohort. For each donor, CD4 naive and CD4 memory were each run on three plates, CD8 naive on two plates, and CD8 memory on one plate. Blood TCR repertoires of about five healthy adults were deeply sequenced to estimate repertoire size and the extent of clonotype sharing between individuals. Different laboratories and diverse techniques were used to prepare libraries and sequence TCR repertoires, to increase sequencing depth and limit assay-specific biases. Between about 0.94 and 8.9 billion PBMCs per donor were obtained by leukapheresis. Findings and caveats that apply to the study as a whole: Because the study included only a small number of donors, the genetic and exposure-history diversity represented was limited. Rarefaction of sorted-subset datasets indicated incomplete sequencing despite the large sequencing depth. About 4.5% of naive CD4, 3.5% of naive CD8, roughly 2.5% of memory CD4, and over 0.35% of memory CD8 clonotypes were shared across several donors. Pairwise subsampling indicated that sequencing depth was expected to affect the degree of clonotype sharing among donors. Larger estimated clonotype richness was generally found for naive subsets than for memory subsets. Compared with non-shared clonotypes, clonotypes shared by all four sorted-subset donors had higher generation probabilities. Sampling was limited to blood, and TCR repertoires in tissue likely differ from TCR repertoires in blood.

The donors were healthy, HIV-negative adults with no recently reported acute infections or vaccinations. All donors were Caucasian adults living in Nashville, Tennessee, USA. CD4+ T cells were enriched by magnetic negative selection; naive cells were then positively selected on CD45RA, and the negative fraction formed the memory subset. Blood was obtained by leukapheresis, after which PBMCs were separated by Ficoll-Histopaque density gradient centrifugation and cryopreserved in liquid nitrogen vapor phase. Analytical flow cytometry was used to check the purity and quantity of each magnetically sorted T cell population. Genomic DNA was isolated from every sorted fraction and measured by UV absorbance on a Nanodrop 2000c.

The sample was naive CD4+ T cells sorted from blood. The cell subset or site label, as the study defines it: CD45RA+ positively selected. The receptor chain draws on TRBV7-9 and TRBJ1-1; the D gene assignment is ambiguous. This clonotype was obtained from a woman in her 30s in good health. The CDR3 in this case is CASSLQEENTEAFF. The DNA sequence is TGTGCCAGCAGCTTACAGGAGGAGAACACTGAAGCTTTCTTT.